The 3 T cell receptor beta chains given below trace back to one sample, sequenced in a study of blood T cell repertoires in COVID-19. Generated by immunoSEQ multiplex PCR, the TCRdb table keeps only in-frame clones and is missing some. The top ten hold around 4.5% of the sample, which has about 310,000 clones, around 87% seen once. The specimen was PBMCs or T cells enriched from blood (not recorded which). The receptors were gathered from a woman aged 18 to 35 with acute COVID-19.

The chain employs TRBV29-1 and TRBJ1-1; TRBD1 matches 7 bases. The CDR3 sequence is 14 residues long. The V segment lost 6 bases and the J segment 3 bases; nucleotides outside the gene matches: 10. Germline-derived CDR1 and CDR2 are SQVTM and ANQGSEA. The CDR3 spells CSVRGQAGDTEAFF. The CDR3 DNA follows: TGCAGCGTCCGCGGACAGGCAGGGGACACTGAAGCTTTCTTT.

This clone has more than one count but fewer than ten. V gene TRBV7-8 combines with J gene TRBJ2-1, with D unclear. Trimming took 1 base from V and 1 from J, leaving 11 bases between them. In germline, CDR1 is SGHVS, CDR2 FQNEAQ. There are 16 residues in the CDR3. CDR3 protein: CASSLVGGFSYNEQFF. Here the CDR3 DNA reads TGTGCCAGCAGCTTAGTTGGCGGATTTTCCTACAATGAGCAGTTCTTC.

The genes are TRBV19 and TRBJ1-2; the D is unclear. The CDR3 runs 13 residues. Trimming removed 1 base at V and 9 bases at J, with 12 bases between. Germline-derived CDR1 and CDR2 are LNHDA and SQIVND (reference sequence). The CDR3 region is CASSIGSVSSYTF. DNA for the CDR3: TGTGCCAGTAGTATAGGATCGGTAAGCAGCTACACCTTC.